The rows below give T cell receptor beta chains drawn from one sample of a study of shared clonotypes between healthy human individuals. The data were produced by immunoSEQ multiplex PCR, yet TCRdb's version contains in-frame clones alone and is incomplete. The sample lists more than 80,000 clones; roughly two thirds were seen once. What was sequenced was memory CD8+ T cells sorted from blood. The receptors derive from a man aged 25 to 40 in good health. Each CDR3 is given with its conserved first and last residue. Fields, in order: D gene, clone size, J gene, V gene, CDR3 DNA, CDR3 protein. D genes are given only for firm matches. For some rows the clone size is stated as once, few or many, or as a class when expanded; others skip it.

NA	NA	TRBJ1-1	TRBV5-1	TGCGCCAGCAGCTTGGGGGGGAATGCGAACACTGAAGCTTTCTTT	CASSLGGNANTEAFF
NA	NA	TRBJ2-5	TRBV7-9	TGTGCCAGCAGCTCACTAGCATTGGCCCAGTACTTC	CASSSLALAQYF
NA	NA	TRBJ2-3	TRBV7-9	TGTGCCAGCAGCCTCCTCTTGTCGGGACCAAACACAGATACGCAGTATTTT	CASSLLLSGPNTDTQYF
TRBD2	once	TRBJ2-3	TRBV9	TGTGCCAGCAGCGTAGAAGTAGCGGGATCAGATACGCAGTATTTT	CASSVEVAGSDTQYF
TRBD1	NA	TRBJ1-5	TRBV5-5	TGTGCCAGCAGCCCTGACAGGGGCGACAATCAGCCCCAGCATTTT	CASSPDRGDNQPQHF
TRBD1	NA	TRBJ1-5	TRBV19	TGTGCCAGTACCTTGACAGGGCATAATCAGCCCCAGCATTTT	CASTLTGHNQPQHF
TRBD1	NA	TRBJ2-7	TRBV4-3	TGCGCCAGCAGCCCCTGGACAGGGGGCTACGAGCAGTACTTC	CASSPWTGGYEQYF
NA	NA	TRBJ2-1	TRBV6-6	TGTGCCAGCAGTTCCGAAGCCCGGGTAGAGCAGTTCTTC	CASSSEARVEQFF
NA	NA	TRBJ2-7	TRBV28	TGTGCCAGTTCTCACCGGGACACAGGATTCTACGAGCAGTACTTC	CASSHRDTGFYEQYF
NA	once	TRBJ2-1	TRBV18	TGTGCCAGCTCCGGAACTATAAGTAGGGATGAGCAGTTCTTC	CASSGTISRDEQFF
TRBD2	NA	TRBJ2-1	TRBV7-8	TGTGCCAGCAGCTCCGGGCCTAGCGGGTTCAATGAGCAGTTCTTC	CASSSGPSGFNEQFF
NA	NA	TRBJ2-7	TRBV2	TGTGCCAGCAGTGAAGCTGTAGGTACTGAATACGAGCAGTACTTC	CASSEAVGTEYEQYF
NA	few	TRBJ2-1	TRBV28	TGTGCCAGCAGTCCTGGACTTTACAATGAGCAGTTCTTC	CASSPGLYNEQFF
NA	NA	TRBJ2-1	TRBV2	TGTGCCAGCAGTGCCACCCGGGACTGGATTTACAATGAGCAGTTCTTC	CASSATRDWIYNEQFF
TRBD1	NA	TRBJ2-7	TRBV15	TGTGCCACCAGCACGAATGCGGACAGGGGGTTCTTCGAGCAGTACTTC	CATSTNADRGFFEQYF
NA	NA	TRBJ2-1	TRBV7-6	TGTGCCAGCAGCTCGGGACCGAGCTCCTACAATGAGCAGTTCTTC	CASSSGPSSYNEQFF
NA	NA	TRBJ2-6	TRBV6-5	TGTGCCAGCAGTCGGGCCCTCTCTGGGGCCAACGTCCTGACTTTC	CASSRALSGANVLTF
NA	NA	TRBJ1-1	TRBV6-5	TGTGCCAGCAGTTACGCCAGGGAGAACACTGAAGCTTTCTTT	CASSYARENTEAFF
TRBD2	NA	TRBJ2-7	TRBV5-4	TGTGCCAGCAGCGGGGGACTAGGCGGCTACGAGCAGTACTTC	CASSGGLGGYEQYF
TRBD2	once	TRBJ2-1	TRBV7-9	TGTGCCAGCAGCTTAAGACCCGGACTAGCGGGACATGAGCAGTTCTTC	CASSLRPGLAGHEQFF
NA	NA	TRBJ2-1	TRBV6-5	TGTGCCGGAGGGGCGGGATCCTACAATGAGCAGTTCTTC	CAGGAGSYNEQFF
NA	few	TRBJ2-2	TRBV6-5	TGTGCCAGCAGTTACGGAGGGACCGGGGAGCTGTTTTTT	CASSYGGTGELFF
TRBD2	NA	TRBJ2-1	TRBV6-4	TGTGCCAGCAGTGATTCTAGCGGGACCTACAATGAGCAGTTCTTC	CASSDSSGTYNEQFF
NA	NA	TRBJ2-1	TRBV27	TGTGCCAGCAGTTTTGGCGGGCCGATTGAGCAGTTCTTC	CASSFGGPIEQFF
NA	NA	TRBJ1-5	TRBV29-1	NA	CSVGGGNQPRHF
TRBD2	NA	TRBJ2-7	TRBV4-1	TGCGCCAGCAGCCAAGACTTGACTAGCGTCTACGAGCAGTACTTC	CASSQDLTSVYEQYF
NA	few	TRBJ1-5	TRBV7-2	TGTGCCAGCAGCTCCGAGTGGGGGGCGCATCAGCCCCAGCATTTT	CASSSEWGAHQPQHF
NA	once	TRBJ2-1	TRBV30	TGTGCCTGGAGTGAATCTTCGTCTACTGTCAATGAGCAGTTCTTC	CAWSESSSTVNEQFF
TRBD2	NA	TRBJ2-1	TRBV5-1	TGCGCCAGCAGCTTGGATACTAGCGGGAGGGACAATGAGCAGTTCTTC	CASSLDTSGRDNEQFF
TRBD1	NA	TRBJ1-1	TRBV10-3	TGTGCCATCAGTGAGGCTACAGGGGGAACTGAAGCTTTCTTT	CAISEATGGTEAFF
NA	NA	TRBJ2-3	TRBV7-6	TGTGCCAGCAGCTTAAATCAGGGTGAGTCCGGAGGACTACGCGACGCAGATACGCAGTATTTT	CASSLNQGESGGLRDADTQYF
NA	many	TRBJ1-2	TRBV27	TGTGCCAGCAGTTTAGCCTGGGACAAGGATGGCTACACCTTC	CASSLAWDKDGYTF
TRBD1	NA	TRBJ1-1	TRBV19	TGTGCCAGTTATCCGACAGGGTTGAACACTGAAGCTTTCTTT	CASYPTGLNTEAFF
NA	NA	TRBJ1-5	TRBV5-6	TGTGCCAGCAGCTTGGCAGGCGTTAGCAATCAGCCCCAGCATTTT	CASSLAGVSNQPQHF
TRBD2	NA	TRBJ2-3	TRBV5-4	TGTGCCAGCAGTCATAGCGGGAGGGCCACAGATACGCAGTATTTT	CASSHSGRATDTQYF
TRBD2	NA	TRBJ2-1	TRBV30	TGTGCCTCCCAGCGGGGCTTCTCCTACAATGAGCAGTTCTTC	CASQRGFSYNEQFF
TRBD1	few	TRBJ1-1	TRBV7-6	TGTGCCAGCAGCTTGACAGGGCGCACTGAAGCTTTCTTT	CASSLTGRTEAFF
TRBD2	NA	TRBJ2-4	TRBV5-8	TGTGCCAGCAGCTCTTTAGCGGGAGAGCTGAACATTCAGTACTTC	CASSSLAGELNIQYF
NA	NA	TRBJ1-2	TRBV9	TGTGCCAGCAGCGTAGAAGCAGATTACCTCTATGGCTACACCTTC	CASSVEADYLYGYTF
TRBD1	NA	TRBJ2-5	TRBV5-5	TGTGCCAGCAGCTTTGGCGCGGCAGGGGGCATGCGAGAGACCCAGTACTTC	CASSFGAAGGMRETQYF
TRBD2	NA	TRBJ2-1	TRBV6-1	TGTGCCAGCAGCGTTAGCGGGAGCGGTAGTGATGAGCAGTTCTTC	CASSVSGSGSDEQFF
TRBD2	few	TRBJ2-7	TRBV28	TGTGCCAGCAGCTTGGGACTAGCGGGAGTATTCTCCTACGAGCAGTACTTC	CASSLGLAGVFSYEQYF
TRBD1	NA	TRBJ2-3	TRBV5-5	TGTGCCAGCAGCTACCAAGACAGGGCCCACCTCACAGATACGCAGTATTTT	CASSYQDRAHLTDTQYF
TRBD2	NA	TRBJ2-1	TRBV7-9	TGTGCCAGCAGCTTAAAGGTGGGGCGGGAGAGGGAGTTCTTC	CASSLKVGREREFF
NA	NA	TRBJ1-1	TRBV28	TGTGCCAGCAGTTTCCCGGACCGGCACACTGAAGCTTTCTTT	CASSFPDRHTEAFF
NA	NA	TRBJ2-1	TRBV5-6	TGTGCCAGCAGCTTGGCGGCGGGCCTTTCCTACAATGAGCAGTTCTTC	CASSLAAGLSYNEQFF
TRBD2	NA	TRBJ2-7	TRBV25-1	TGTGCCAGCAGTGAAAGGCGGGGGAGCTCCTACGAGCAGTACTTC	CASSERRGSSYEQYF
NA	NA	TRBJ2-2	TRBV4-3	TGCGCCAGCAGCCAAGCTCCCGGTGCGTTTGGTACCGGGGAGCTGTTTTTT	CASSQAPGAFGTGELFF
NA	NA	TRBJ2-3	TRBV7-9	TGTGCCAGCACCGACTCGACTATGGCGGGTAGGAATACGCAGTATTTT	CASTDSTMAGRNTQYF
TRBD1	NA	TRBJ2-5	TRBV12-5	TGTGCTAGTGGTACCGACAGGGGAGAGACCCAGTACTTC	CASGTDRGETQYF
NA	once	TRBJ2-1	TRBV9	TGTGCCAGCAGCTTTTCTGGGGACAATGAGCAGTTCTTC	CASSFSGDNEQFF
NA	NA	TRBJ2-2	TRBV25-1	TGTGCCAGCAGAAACAGGACCACGGGAACCGGGGAGCTGTTTTTT	CASRNRTTGTGELFF
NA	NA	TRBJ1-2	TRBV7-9	TGTGCCAGCAGCCCTCAGGGCGGGGACGGCTACACCTTC	CASSPQGGDGYTF
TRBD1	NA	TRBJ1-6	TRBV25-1	TGTGCCAGCAGCTGGGACAGGGATAATTCACCCCTCCACTTT	CASSWDRDNSPLHF
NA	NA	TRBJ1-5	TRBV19	TGTGCCAGTAGTATTTGGGGCGGAAACAATCAGCCCCAGCATTTT	CASSIWGGNNQPQHF